Listed below are T cell receptor beta chains from one sample, sequenced in a study of blood T cell repertoires in COVID-19. The table came from immunoSEQ multiplex PCR; TCRdb's copy has only in-frame clones and leaves some out. The data show approximately 100,000 clones, with 75% to 85% seen just once and less than 25% held by the top ten. Sequencing was performed on peripheral blood. The receptors here all came from a man aged 70 or older with acute or convalescent COVID-19. CDR3s include the opening cysteine and the closing phenylalanine or tryptophan. A D gene is named only where the DNA matches it firmly. Size values are once, few and many counts, or a class for expanded clones, and some rows have none.

CDR3 DNA: TGTGCCAGCAGCCCAGCGGGCTCGACAGTACAGGATCGTAAAGAGACCCAGTACTTC; CDR3 protein: CASSPAGSTVQDRKETQYF; D gene: NA; J gene: TRBJ2-5; clone size: NA; V gene: TRBV28
CDR3 DNA: TGTGCCAGCAGCTTGTTAAATCGGGGGTCGGACAACTATGGCTACACCTTC; CDR3 protein: CASSLLNRGSDNYGYTF; D gene: NA; J gene: TRBJ1-2; clone size: NA; V gene: TRBV5-4
CDR3 DNA: TGCGCCAGCAGCTGGGACCAGCGGGGCACCGGGGAGCTGTTTTTT; CDR3 protein: CASSWDQRGTGELFF; D gene: TRBD2; J gene: TRBJ2-2; clone size: once; V gene: TRBV5-1
CDR3 DNA: TGCAGCGCCGACGGGGGCGAACTAGCGGGCTCCCGAACTTCCTACAATGAGCAGTTCTTC; CDR3 protein: CSADGGELAGSRTSYNEQFF; D gene: TRBD2; J gene: TRBJ2-1; clone size: NA; V gene: TRBV29-1
CDR3 DNA: NA; CDR3 protein: CASSLNLRAGELFF; D gene: NA; J gene: TRBJ2-2; clone size: NA; V gene: TRBV28
CDR3 DNA: TGCAGCGTTGAACCCGAGCGGGCGGGAGGGGTCCCGGATACGCAGTATTTT; CDR3 protein: CSVEPERAGGVPDTQYF; D gene: TRBD2; J gene: TRBJ2-3; clone size: NA; V gene: TRBV29-1
CDR3 DNA: TGTGCCAGCAGCCCCATCCTTACTATGAACTATGGCTACACCTTC; CDR3 protein: CASSPILTMNYGYTF; D gene: NA; J gene: TRBJ1-2; clone size: NA; V gene: TRBV7-2
CDR3 DNA: TGTGCCTGCACTCAGGGGGTACTTAGGCAAAAACTGTTTTTT; CDR3 protein: CACTQGVLRQKLFF; D gene: TRBD1; J gene: TRBJ1-4; clone size: NA; V gene: TRBV30
CDR3 DNA: TGTGCCAGCAGCCCCGGGGGGGAGCTGTTTTTT; CDR3 protein: CASSPGGELFF; D gene: NA; J gene: TRBJ2-2; clone size: NA; V gene: TRBV7-3
CDR3 DNA: TGTGCCAGTAGTATAGCGGGGGTCCGGAACACTGAAGCTTTCTTT; CDR3 protein: CASSIAGVRNTEAFF; D gene: NA; J gene: TRBJ1-1; clone size: NA; V gene: TRBV19
CDR3 DNA: TGTGCCAGCAGTGATACAGGGGGCGGAAACACCATATATTTT; CDR3 protein: CASSDTGGGNTIYF; D gene: TRBD1; J gene: TRBJ1-3; clone size: few; V gene: TRBV2
CDR3 DNA: TGTGCCACCAGCAGCGCGCCGGGACAGGGGAATGAAAAACTGTTTTTT; CDR3 protein: CATSSAPGQGNEKLFF; D gene: TRBD1; J gene: TRBJ1-4; clone size: NA; V gene: TRBV15
CDR3 DNA: TGCGCCAGCAGCGGACCTCCGGGACTAGCGGGAGGGCCTGTCACCGGGGAGCTGTTTTTT; CDR3 protein: CASSGPPGLAGGPVTGELFF; D gene: TRBD2; J gene: TRBJ2-2; clone size: NA; V gene: TRBV4-3
CDR3 DNA: TGTGCCAGCAGCCCGGACAGGGTTTCTGGGGCCAACGTCCTGACTTTC; CDR3 protein: CASSPDRVSGANVLTF; D gene: TRBD1; J gene: TRBJ2-6; clone size: NA; V gene: TRBV6-2/TRBV6-3
CDR3 DNA: TGTGCCAGCAGTTTCTGGCCCCTTCTCAACAATGAGCAGTTCTTC; CDR3 protein: CASSFWPLLNNEQFF; D gene: NA; J gene: TRBJ2-1; clone size: few; V gene: TRBV27
CDR3 DNA: TGTGCCAGCAGCCTCTCTAGCGGGGGGACAGATACGCAGTATTTT; CDR3 protein: CASSLSSGGTDTQYF; D gene: TRBD2; J gene: TRBJ2-3; clone size: NA; V gene: TRBV6-5
CDR3 DNA: TGTGCCATCAGTGAGCTAACGGGAGCCCGCAATGAGCAGTTCTTC; CDR3 protein: CAISELTGARNEQFF; D gene: NA; J gene: TRBJ2-1; clone size: NA; V gene: TRBV10-3
CDR3 DNA: TGTGCCAGCTCACCCCCATTCTACTCTGGAAACACCATATATTTT; CDR3 protein: CASSPPFYSGNTIYF; D gene: NA; J gene: TRBJ1-3; clone size: NA; V gene: TRBV18
CDR3 DNA: TGTGCCAGCAGCCAAGATATGACCGATAGGCGGGAGACCCAGTACTTC; CDR3 protein: CASSQDMTDRRETQYF; D gene: NA; J gene: TRBJ2-5; clone size: NA; V gene: TRBV3-1/TRBV3-2
CDR3 DNA: TGTGCCAGCAGCCTGGACAGAGAGACCCAGTACTTC; CDR3 protein: CASSLDRETQYF; D gene: NA; J gene: TRBJ2-5; clone size: NA; V gene: TRBV7-2
CDR3 DNA: TGCGCCAGCACCTTATTGGACTCCAATGAGCAGTTCTTC; CDR3 protein: CASTLLDSNEQFF; D gene: NA; J gene: TRBJ2-1; clone size: NA; V gene: TRBV5-1
CDR3 DNA: TGCGCCAGCAGCTTTGACACAACAGCAAAACGCTACGAGCAGTACTTC; CDR3 protein: CASSFDTTAKRYEQYF; D gene: NA; J gene: TRBJ2-7; clone size: NA; V gene: TRBV5-1
CDR3 DNA: TGCGCCAGCAGCTTTCAGGGGAGGGGCGACGAGCAGTACTTC; CDR3 protein: CASSFQGRGDEQYF; D gene: NA; J gene: TRBJ2-7; clone size: few; V gene: TRBV5-1
CDR3 DNA: TGTGCCAGCAGCCAAGATACTTCCCCAGGGGCCTCCTACAATGAGCAGTTCTTC; CDR3 protein: CASSQDTSPGASYNEQFF; D gene: NA; J gene: TRBJ2-1; clone size: NA; V gene: TRBV3-1/TRBV3-2